Sequencing of this T cell receptor beta chain was carried out in a study of read filtering for tumor transcriptome and immune sequencing. From 300 to 450 ng of RNA, a library with molecular barcoded alpha/delta and beta/gamma adaptors was made. Via MiXCR, TCRdb re-called the reads, giving one row per CDR3 protein. The sample includes approximately 140,000 distinct CDR3 sequences, roughly an eighth of them seen just once. Germline CDR1 SGDLS, CDR2 YYNGEE. The V and J ends lost 6 bases and 2 bases respectively, with 11 bases between them. The CDR3 is made up of 13 amino acids. This clonotype was counted at least ten times. At the time of active disease, bone marrow was collected from every patient.

The chain uses TRBV9 and TRBJ1-2; D is uncertain. The specimen sequenced was a population of CD138-negative cells sorted from bone marrow. The source is a donor aged 40 or over with multiple myeloma. The DNA of the CDR3 is TGTGCCAGCATGGGCAGTTGGAACTATGGCTACACCTTC. This translates into CASMGSWNYGYTF.